This T cell receptor beta chain was documented in a study of T cell responses to AZD1222 COVID-19 vaccine. Using immunoSEQ multiplex PCR, the repertoire was profiled, and TCRdb retains in-frame clones only, with some absent. Of 110,000 or so clones listed, around 88% are singletons. The origin of this receptor is an adult who received the AZD1222 COVID-19 vaccine. The sample in question was peripheral blood, obtained 28 days after the second AZD1222 dose.

This CDR3 reads CASSYFEGGGPEAFF. The CDR3 region has the DNA TGTGCCAGCAGTTACTTCGAGGGTGGTGGGCCTGAAGCTTTCTTT. The chain combines TRBV6-5 with TRBJ1-1; D is ambiguous. Germline V gene sequence: CDR1 MNHEY, CDR2 SVGAGI. The CDR3 length is 15 residues. Trimming took off 1 base at V and 6 bases at J, with 15 bases between the two ends.